This T cell receptor beta chain was identified during a study of human T cells and chemical hapten exposure. The CDR3 has 16 amino acids. The V end lost 1 base, the J end lost 3 bases, and 10 bases lay between the germline ends. Germline V gene lookup returns CDR1 SGHTA and CDR2 FQGNSA. There are many counts of this clonotype. Time point described: pre-sensitization, week 0. Treatment meaning: therapeutic diphenylcyclopropenone sensitization with weekly scalp DPC. TCRdb used MiXCR to reprocess the RACE reads, holding one entry per CDR3 protein. This table has 350,000 to 450,000 distinct CDR3 sequences, less than 6.5% appearing once.

The clonotype comes from a woman aged 45-59 years with alopecia areata. Some clones in this sample may be carry-over from other donors' samples. The sample here was whole blood, taken in connection with sensitization to the hapten diphenylcyclopropenone (DPC). The V and J genes are TRBV7-2 and TRBJ2-6; D call uncertain. CDR3 DNA: TGTGCCAGCAGCTTAGGCAGCGCTTTTGGGGCCAACGTCCTGACTTTC. Protein: CASSLGSAFGANVLTF.